These 21 T cell receptor beta chains were sequenced from one sample in a study of blood T cell dynamics during melanoma immunotherapy. Time point described: week 3, after first cycle of checkpoint inhibitor. The protocol was immunoSEQ multiplex PCR, while the TCRdb copy is restricted to in-frame clones and leaves out a portion. Of approximately 10,000 clones listed, 85% to 90% were seen once; the top ten hold 1% to 1.2%. The input for sequencing was blood, taken from a patient treated with checkpoint blockade. These receptors were obtained from a human donor with melanoma.

This clone was counted once. The V gene is TRBV6-1, the J gene TRBJ2-3; D is unresolved. Germline V gene data show CDR1 as MNHNS and CDR2 as SASEGT. This CDR3 has 14 residues. Trimming took 7 bases from V and 1 from J, leaving 12 bases between them. This CDR3 reads CASTLDWRTDTQYF. The CDR3 DNA reads as TGTGCCAGCACCTTAGACTGGCGCACAGATACGCAGTATTTT.

This clone was counted only a few times. The chain recombines TRBV11-3 with TRBJ1-6, with a tentative D call TRBD1 (5 bases). V lost 5 bases, J lost 9 bases, and 11 bases lay in between. CDR1 and CDR2 from the germline V gene are SGHNT and YENEEA. CDR3 length: 13 residues. The DNA of the CDR3 is TGTGCCAGCAGCCAGGGACGAGGTTCACCCCTCCACTTT. Translation gives CASSQGRGSPLHF.

This chain links TRBV5-1 with TRBJ2-3; 14 positions agree with TRBD2. Per the germline V gene, CDR1 is SGHRS and CDR2 is YFSETQ. The CDR3 totals 17 residues. The ends lost 3 bases at V and 3 bases at J; junction bases unmatched: 6. CDR3 nucleotide sequence: TGCGCCAGCAGCTGGACCGGGACTAGCGGGGGTACAGATACGCAGTATTTT. Translating it yields CASSWTGTSGGTDTQYF. The full variable domain, with the rest looked up from reference TRBV5-1 and TRBJ2-3, is KAGVTQTPRYLIKTRGQQVTLSCSPISGHRSVSWYQQTPGQGLQFLFEYFSETQRNKGNFPGRFSGRQFSNSRSEMNVSTLELGDSALYLCASSWTGTSGGTDTQYFGPGTRLTVL.

The J gene is TRBJ2-6, the V gene TRBV4-2; the match to TRBD1 covers 8 bases. CDR1 is LGHNA and CDR2 is YNFKEQ in the germline V gene. The CDR3 has 17 residues. The ends lost 5 bases at V and 2 bases at J; junction bases unmatched: 8. The CDR3 coding sequence is TGTGCCAGCAGCGCAATTTCAGGGGGCACTGGGGCCAACGTCCTGACTTTC. It codes for CASSAISGGTGANVLTF.

The chain combines TRBV28 with TRBJ1-4; weak D call: TRBD1 (5 bases). V lost 4 bases and J lost 0, with 12 bases in between. The V gene's germline CDR1 is MDHEN and CDR2 SYDVKM. The CDR3 runs to 16 residues. The CDR3: CASSSPQGATNEKLFF. DNA of the CDR3: TGTGCCAGCAGTTCCCCCCAGGGTGCAACTAATGAAAAACTGTTTTTT.

V gene TRBV19 combines with J gene TRBJ2-5; the D is unclear. V lost 3 bases, J lost 1 base, and 9 bases lay in between. This CDR3 has 14 amino acids. Germline V gene data show CDR1 as LNHDA and CDR2 as SQIVND (reference sequence). This CDR3 is CASSMTGPQETQYF. The CDR3 coding sequence is TGTGCCAGTAGTATGACGGGTCCCCAAGAGACCCAGTACTTC. The whole variable domain, remainder taken from reference TRBV19 and TRBJ2-5, is DGGITQSPKYLFRKEGQNVTLSCEQNLNHDAMYWYRQDPGQGLRLIYYSQIVNDFQKGDIAEGYSVSREKKESFPLTVTSAQKNPTAFYLCASSMTGPQETQYFGPGTRLLVL.

The chain uses TRBV4-3 and TRBJ1-2; 12 nucleotides agree with TRBD1. The CDR3 runs 14 residues. The trim removed 4 bases at V and 7 bases at J, leaving 4 bases unmatched. CDR1 and CDR2 from the germline V gene are LGHNA and YSLEER. The DNA of the CDR3 is TGCGCCAGCAGCCGGGACAGGGGGCGTTTTGGCTACACCTTC. As protein: CASSRDRGRFGYTF.

The chain has TRBV6-6 and TRBJ2-1; D is unresolved. This CDR3 is built from 12 residues. Trimming removed 2 bases at V and 4 bases at J, with 3 bases between. Germline V gene data show CDR1 as MNHNY and CDR2 as SVGAGI (reference sequence). CDR3 in amino acids: CASSYPYNEQFF. The CDR3 DNA follows: TGTGCCAGCAGTTACCCTTACAATGAGCAGTTCTTC.

The rearrangement uses TRBV10-3 and TRBJ1-3; TRBD1 is a possible D gene (5 bases). CDR3 size: 14 residues. Germline V gene data show CDR1 as ENHRY and CDR2 as SYGVKD. V was cut by 0 bases and J by 4 bases, with 7 bases left in between. CDR3 in DNA: TGTGCCATCAGTGAGTCCGGGACCGGAAACACCATATATTTT. Encoded protein: CAISESGTGNTIYF.

The rearrangement joins TRBV11-3 to TRBJ1-1; D is unresolved. The CDR3 loop spans 13 amino acids. Germline CDR1 is SGHNT and CDR2 is YENEEA. Trimming removed 5 bases from V and 0 bases from J, with 7 bases in between. The CDR3 region has the DNA TGTGCCAGCAGCCGCTACATGAACACTGAAGCTTTCTTT. This sequence encodes CASSRYMNTEAFF.

The chain joins TRBV5-6 to TRBJ1-2; TRBD1 is a possible D gene (5 bases). Germline-derived CDR1 and CDR2 are SGHDT and YYEEEE. The germline V and J ends were trimmed by 1 base and 6 bases, with 13 bases remaining between them. This CDR3 has 14 amino acids. CDR3 residues: CASSLWGVDHGYTF. The CDR3 DNA follows: TGTGCCAGCAGCTTGTGGGGCGTAGACCATGGCTACACCTTC.

The chain uses TRBV2 and TRBJ1-2, with D unresolved. Germline assignment: CDR1 SNHLY and CDR2 FYNNEI. The CDR3 has 14 amino acids. The ends were cut back, 11 bases at V and 1 base at J, with 17 bases in the middle. CDR3 amino acids: CASNLEGFNYGYTF. In nucleotides, the CDR3 is TGTGCCTCTAACCTCGAGGGATTTAACTATGGCTACACCTTC.

The J gene is TRBJ1-2, the V gene TRBV30, with D hard to call. Trimming pared 0 bases from V and 2 bases from J, leaving 7 bases between. This CDR3 comprises 13 residues. Per the germline V gene, CDR1 is GTSNPN and CDR2 is SVGIG (reference sequence). CDR3 amino acids: CAWSVGQNYGYTF. The CDR3 DNA reads TGTGCCTGGAGTGTCGGGCAGAACTATGGCTACACCTTC.

V gene TRBV10-3 combines with J gene TRBJ1-4, with 8 bases aligning to TRBD1. Germline lookup yields CDR1 ENHRY and CDR2 SYGVKD. V gave up 5 bases and J gave up 0 bases; unmatched junction bases: 5. The CDR3 extends over 16 amino acids. The CDR3: CAISPGQGTTNEKLFF. CDR3 DNA: TGTGCCATCAGTCCAGGACAGGGCACAACTAATGAAAAACTGTTTTTT.

CDR3 sequence: CASSQDRAVEQFF. CDR3 DNA sequence: TGCGCCAGCAGCCAAGATCGGGCGGTTGAGCAGTTCTTC. The chain carries TRBV4-3 and TRBJ2-1; the D is unclear. The CDR3 runs to 13 residues. Trimming stripped 0 bases from V and 9 bases from J, with 9 bases between. Looked up from germline, CDR1 is LGHNA and CDR2 is YSLEER.

V is TRBV6-1 and J is TRBJ1-1; 8 bases line up with TRBD1. V shed 2 bases and J 1 base; nucleotides not matched to a gene: 6. The CDR3 spans 16 residues. CDR1 and CDR2 from the germline V gene are MNHNS and SASEGT. The CDR3 coding sequence is TGTGCCAGCAGTGAAATCCACGGACAGGGGAACACTGAAGCTTTCTTT. It is translated as CASSEIHGQGNTEAFF.

This clone has more than one count but fewer than ten. J is TRBJ1-2 and V is TRBV29-1; a possible D gene is TRBD1 (5 bases). Germline CDR1 reads SQVTM; CDR2 reads ANQGSEA. The CDR3 loop spans 12 amino acids. V was pared by 8 bases and J by 5 bases, with 15 bases between. The CDR3 here is CSINDSIYGYTF. In DNA form, the CDR3 reads TGCAGCATAAATGACAGTATTTATGGCTACACCTTC.

There are a few counts of this clone. The CDR3 reads CASSQEPPGLALSTQYF. The CDR3 region has the DNA TGTGCCAGCAGCCAGGAACCACCGGGACTCGCTTTAAGTACGCAGTATTTT. V usage is TRBV4-2 and J usage is TRBJ2-3; perhaps TRBD2 as D (6 bases). V was clipped by 3 bases and J by 8 bases, with 24 bases between them. This CDR3 has 17 amino acids. Germline CDR1 LGHNA, CDR2 YNFKEQ.

V is TRBV7-2 and J is TRBJ1-6, with unresolved D. The CDR3 runs to 13 residues. V shed 4 bases and J shed 6 bases, with 7 bases lying between them. Germline loops: CDR1 SGHTA, CDR2 FQGNSA. In nucleotides, the CDR3 is TGTGCCAGCAGCTCGTTGCCTAATTCACCCCTCCACTTT. It encodes CASSSLPNSPLHF.

The chain carries TRBV7-2 and TRBJ2-2; 8 bases align to TRBD2. Germline CDR1 SGHTA, CDR2 FQGNSA. This CDR3 is built from 14 residues. After removal of 0 bases from V and 6 bases from J, the junction contained 0 bases not matched to a gene. The CDR3 is CASSLARGAGELFF. CDR3 DNA sequence: TGTGCCAGCAGCTTAGCGCGGGGGGCCGGGGAGCTGTTTTTT.

The CDR3 DNA reads as TGTGCCAGCAGCCTGGACGAGGCGGATGAAAAACTGTTTTTT. Translated, it gives CASSLDEADEKLFF. The chain couples TRBV7-2 to TRBJ1-4; no clear D gene. The V gene's germline CDR1 is SGHTA and CDR2 FQGNSA. V shed 5 bases and J shed 6 bases, with 13 bases lying between them. CDR3 length equals 14 residues.